This T cell receptor (beta chain) was retrieved from a study of blood T cell repertoires in COVID-19. Looking at the study overall: Researchers got acute and convalescent COVID-19 samples from the United States, Italy and Spain. The cDNA or gDNA used as material had been derived from T cells, B-cell-depleted T cells, or PBMCs.

In the authors' methods: Reference gene primer amplification in the assay estimated nucleated cell counts. The table came from immunoSEQ multiplex PCR; TCRdb's copy has only in-frame clones and leaves some out. That table supplies the V and J calls and clone size; D and trimming were determined from the DNA. The sample consists of 150,000 to 200,000 clones, about four fifths of them appearing once. V dropped 5 bases and J dropped 7; count of bases not matched to a gene: 16. This CDR3 has 16 residues. Germline CDR1 reads SGHNT; CDR2 reads YYREEE (reference sequence). The origin of this receptor is a woman aged 80 or over with acute or convalescent COVID-19. Material for sequencing was peripheral blood. V gene TRBV5-4 combines with J gene TRBJ2-7, with 9 bases matching TRBD1. DNA of the CDR3: TGTGCCAGCAGGGGGGGGAGTCGGACAGGGGTGCAAGAGCAGTACTTC. Protein: CASRGGSRTGVQEQYF.